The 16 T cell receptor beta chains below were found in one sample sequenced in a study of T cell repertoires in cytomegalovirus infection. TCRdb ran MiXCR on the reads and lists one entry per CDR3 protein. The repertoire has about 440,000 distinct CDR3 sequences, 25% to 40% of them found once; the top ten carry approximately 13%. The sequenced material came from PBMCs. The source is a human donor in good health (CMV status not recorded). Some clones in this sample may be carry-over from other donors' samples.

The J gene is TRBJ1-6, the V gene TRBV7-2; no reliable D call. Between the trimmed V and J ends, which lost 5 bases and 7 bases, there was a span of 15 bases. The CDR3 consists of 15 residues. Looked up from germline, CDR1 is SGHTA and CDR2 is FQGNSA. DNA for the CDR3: TGTGCCAGCAGCAAGGAGGTGGGGTTCAATTCACCCCTCCACTTT. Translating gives CASSKEVGFNSPLHF.

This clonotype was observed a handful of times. The CDR3 protein is CASSLVAGDIYEQYF. CDR3 DNA: TGCGCCAGCAGCTTGGTTGCGGGGGACATCTACGAGCAGTACTTC. This sequence joins TRBV5-1 and TRBJ2-7; a possible D gene is TRBD2 (7 bases). V gave up 0 bases and J gave up 3 bases, with 13 bases separating them. This CDR3 comprises 15 residues. Germline CDR1 reads SGHRS; CDR2 reads YFSETQ. Full variable domain (outside the CDR3, taken from reference TRBV5-1 and TRBJ2-7): KAGVTQTPRYLIKTRGQQVTLSCSPISGHRSVSWYQQTPGQGLQFLFEYFSETQRNKGNFPGRFSGRQFSNSRSEMNVSTLELGDSALYLCASSLVAGDIYEQYFGPGTRLTVT.

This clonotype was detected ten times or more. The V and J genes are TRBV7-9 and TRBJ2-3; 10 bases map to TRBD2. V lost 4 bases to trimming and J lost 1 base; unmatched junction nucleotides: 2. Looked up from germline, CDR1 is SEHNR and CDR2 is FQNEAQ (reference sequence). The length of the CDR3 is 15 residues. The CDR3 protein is CASSSGLAGTDTQYF. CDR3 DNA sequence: TGTGCCAGCAGCTCAGGACTAGCGGGCACAGATACGCAGTATTTT.

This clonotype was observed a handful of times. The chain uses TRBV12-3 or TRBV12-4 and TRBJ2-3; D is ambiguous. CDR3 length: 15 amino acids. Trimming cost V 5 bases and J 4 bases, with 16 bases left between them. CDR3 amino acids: CASSDTGRSADTQYF. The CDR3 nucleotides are TGTGCCAGCAGTGATACGGGCCGAAGCGCAGATACGCAGTATTTT.

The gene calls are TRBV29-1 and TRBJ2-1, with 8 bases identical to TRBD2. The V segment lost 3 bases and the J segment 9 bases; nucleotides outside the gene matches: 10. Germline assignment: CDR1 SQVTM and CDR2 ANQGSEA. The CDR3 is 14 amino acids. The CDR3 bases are TGCAGCGTTGATAGAAGGACTAGCTGGGGTGAGCAGTTCTTC. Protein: CSVDRRTSWGEQFF.

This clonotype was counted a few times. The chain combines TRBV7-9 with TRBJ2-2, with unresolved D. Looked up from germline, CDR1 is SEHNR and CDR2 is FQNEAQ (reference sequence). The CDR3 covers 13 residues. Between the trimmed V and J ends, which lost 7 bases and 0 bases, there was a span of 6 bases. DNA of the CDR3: TGTGCCAGCACCTCTACGAACACCGGGGAGCTGTTTTTT. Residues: CASTSTNTGELFF.

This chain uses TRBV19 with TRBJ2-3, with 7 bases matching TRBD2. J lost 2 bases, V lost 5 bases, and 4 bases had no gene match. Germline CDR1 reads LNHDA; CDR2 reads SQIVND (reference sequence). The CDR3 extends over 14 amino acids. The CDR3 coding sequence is TGTGCCAGTAGTTCGGGGGGACCCACAGATACGCAGTATTTT. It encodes CASSSGGPTDTQYF.

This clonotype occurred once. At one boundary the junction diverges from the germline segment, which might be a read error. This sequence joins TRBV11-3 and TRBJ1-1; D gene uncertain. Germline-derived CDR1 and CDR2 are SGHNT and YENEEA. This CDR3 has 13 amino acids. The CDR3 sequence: CASSLEFGTEALF. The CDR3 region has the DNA TGTGCCAGCAGCCTAGAGTTTGGCACTGAAGCTCTCTTT.

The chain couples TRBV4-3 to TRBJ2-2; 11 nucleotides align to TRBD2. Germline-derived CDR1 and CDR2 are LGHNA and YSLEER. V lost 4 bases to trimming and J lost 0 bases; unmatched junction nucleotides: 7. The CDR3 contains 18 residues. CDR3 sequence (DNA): TGCGCCAGCAGCCGTACTATAGCGGGGGGGTCGAACACCGGGGAGCTGTTTTTT. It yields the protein CASSRTIAGGSNTGELFF.

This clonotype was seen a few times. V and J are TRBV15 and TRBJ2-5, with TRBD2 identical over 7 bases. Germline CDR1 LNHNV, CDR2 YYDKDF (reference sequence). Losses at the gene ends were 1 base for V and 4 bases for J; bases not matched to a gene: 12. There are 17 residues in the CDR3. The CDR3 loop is CATSRASFFRGGETQYF. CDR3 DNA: TGTGCCACCAGCAGAGCCTCTTTCTTTCGCGGGGGAGAGACCCAGTACTTC.

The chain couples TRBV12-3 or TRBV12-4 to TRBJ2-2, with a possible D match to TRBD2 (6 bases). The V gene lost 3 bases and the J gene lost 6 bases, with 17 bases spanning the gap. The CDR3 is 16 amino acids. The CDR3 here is CASSFWASEGPGELFF. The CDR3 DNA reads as TGTGCCAGCAGTTTTTGGGCTAGCGAGGGTCCCGGGGAGCTGTTTTTT.

CDR3 sequence: CSAGRAGGWGEQFF. CDR3 coding DNA: TGCAGTGCTGGCCGGGCGGGGGGCTGGGGTGAGCAGTTCTTC. The chain combines TRBV20-1 with TRBJ2-1; TRBD2 agrees at 8 bases. V was pared by 5 bases and J by 9 bases, with 12 bases of the junction left unmatched. This CDR3 is built from 14 residues. Germline assignment: CDR1 DFQATT and CDR2 SNEGSKA (reference sequence).

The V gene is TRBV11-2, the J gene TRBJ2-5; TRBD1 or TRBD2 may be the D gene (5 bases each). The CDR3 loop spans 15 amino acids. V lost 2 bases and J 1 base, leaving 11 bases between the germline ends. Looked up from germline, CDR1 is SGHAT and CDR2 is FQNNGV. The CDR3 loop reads CASSLKRGRQETQYF. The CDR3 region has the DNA TGTGCCAGCAGCTTAAAGAGGGGTCGCCAAGAGACCCAGTACTTC.

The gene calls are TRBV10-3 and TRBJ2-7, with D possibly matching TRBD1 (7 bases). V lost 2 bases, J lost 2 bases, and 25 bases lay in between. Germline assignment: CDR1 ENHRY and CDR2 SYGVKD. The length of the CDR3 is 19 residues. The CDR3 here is CAISEGVLRRGTVPYEQYF. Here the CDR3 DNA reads TGTGCCATCAGTGAGGGGGTACTTCGGAGGGGGACAGTTCCCTACGAGCAGTACTTC.

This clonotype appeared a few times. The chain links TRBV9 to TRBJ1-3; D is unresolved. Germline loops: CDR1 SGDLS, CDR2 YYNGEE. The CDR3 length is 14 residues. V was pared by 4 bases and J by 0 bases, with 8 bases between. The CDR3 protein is CASSYDNSGNTIYF. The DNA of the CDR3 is TGTGCCAGCAGCTATGACAACTCTGGAAACACCATATATTTT.

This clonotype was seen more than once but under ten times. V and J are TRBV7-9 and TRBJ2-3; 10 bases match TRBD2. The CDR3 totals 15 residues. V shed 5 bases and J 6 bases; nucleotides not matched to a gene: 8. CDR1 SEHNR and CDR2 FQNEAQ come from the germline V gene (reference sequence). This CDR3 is CASSRAGGPRDTQYF. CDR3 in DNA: TGTGCCAGCAGCCGAGCGGGGGGGCCACGGGATACGCAGTATTTT.